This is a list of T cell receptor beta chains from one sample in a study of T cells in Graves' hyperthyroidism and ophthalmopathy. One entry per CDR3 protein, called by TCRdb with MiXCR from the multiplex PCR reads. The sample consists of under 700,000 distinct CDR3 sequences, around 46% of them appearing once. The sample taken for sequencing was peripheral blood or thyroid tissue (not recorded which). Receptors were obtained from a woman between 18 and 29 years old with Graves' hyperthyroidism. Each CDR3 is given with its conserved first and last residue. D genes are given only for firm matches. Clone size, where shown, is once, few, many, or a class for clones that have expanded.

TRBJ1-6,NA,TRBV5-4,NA,TGTGCCAGCAGCTTGGGGTCGGCAAATAATTCACCCCTCCACTTT,CASSLGSANNSPLHF
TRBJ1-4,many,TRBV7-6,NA,TGTGCCAGCAGCCTCGGGGGAACGACTAATGAAAAACTGTTTTTT,CASSLGGTTNEKLFF
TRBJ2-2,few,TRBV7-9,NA,TGCGCCAGCAGTCCCGATAGCACCGGGGAGCTGTTTTTT,CASSPDSTGELFF
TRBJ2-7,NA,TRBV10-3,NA,TGTGCCATCAGTTACGGGAGTGCCCTCTCCTACGAGCAGTACTTC,CAISYGSALSYEQYF
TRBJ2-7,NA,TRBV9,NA,TGTGCCAGCAGCGCAGATGTATCAGTTTACGAGCAGTACTTC,CASSADVSVYEQYF
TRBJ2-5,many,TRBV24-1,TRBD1,TGTGCCACCAGTGATTTCAGCGGACAGGCTCAAGAGACCCAGTACTTC,CATSDFSGQAQETQYF
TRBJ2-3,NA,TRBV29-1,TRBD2,TGCAGCGGGACTAGCGGGTCAGATACGCAGTATTTT,CSGTSGSDTQYF
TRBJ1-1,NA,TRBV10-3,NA,TGTGCCATCCGCCCGCCCGACACTGAAGCTTTCTTT,CAIRPPDTEAFF
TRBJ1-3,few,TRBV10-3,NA,TGTGCCATCAGTGAGTCCTTGGACACCTATGGAAACACCATATATTTT,CAISESLDTYGNTIYF
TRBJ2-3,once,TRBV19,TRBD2,TGTGCCAGTACCAACGGTGGCGGGAGTGGCACAGATACGCAGTATTTT,CASTNGGGSGTDTQYF
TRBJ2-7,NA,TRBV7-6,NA,TGTGCCAGCAGCAGGGGGGGCGGGAGATACCACGAGCAGTACTTC,CASSRGGGRYHEQYF
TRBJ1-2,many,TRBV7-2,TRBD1,TGTGCCAGCAGCGCAGGGGACAGACCGTATGGCTACACCTTC,CASSAGDRPYGYTF
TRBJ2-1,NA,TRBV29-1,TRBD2,TGCAGCGTTGACAGGACTAGCGGGAGATACGACAATGAGCAGTTCTTC,CSVDRTSGRYDNEQFF
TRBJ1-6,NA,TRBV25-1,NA,TGTGCCAGCAGACCCGAGAGAGAATCACCCCTCCACTTT,CASRPERESPLHF
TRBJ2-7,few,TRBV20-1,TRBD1,TGCAGTGCGTCGGATCCACGGGACAGATCACAGCAGTACTTC,CSASDPRDRSQQYF
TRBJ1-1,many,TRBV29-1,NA,TGCAGCGTTGGGTCCAGAGACACTGAAGCTTTCTTT,CSVGSRDTEAFF
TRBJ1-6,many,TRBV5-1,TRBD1,TGCGCCAGCAGCTTGGAAGGGGGCGAGTCACCCCTCCACTTT,CASSLEGGESPLHF
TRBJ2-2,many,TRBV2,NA,TGTGCCAGCAGTGAACAGCGGCTGAACACCGGGGAGCTGTTTTTT,CASSEQRLNTGELFF
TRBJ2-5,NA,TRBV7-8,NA,TGCGCCAGCAGCTTATCGAGGCAGGACGAAGAGACCCAGTACTTC,CASSLSRQDEETQYF
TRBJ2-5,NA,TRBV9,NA,TGTGCCAGCAGCGTAGGAAGGCAACAAGAGACCCAGTACTTC,CASSVGRQQETQYF
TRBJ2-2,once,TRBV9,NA,TGTGCCAGCAGCCAAGATGAGAGCTCCGGGGAGCTGTTTTTT,CASSQDESSGELFF
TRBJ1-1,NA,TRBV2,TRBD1,TGTGCCAGCAGAGAGACAGGGGGCGGGACTGAAGCTTTCTTT,CASRETGGGTEAFF
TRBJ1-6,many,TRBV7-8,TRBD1,TGTGCCAGCAGCAAGGACAGGAATTCACCCCTCCACTTT,CASSKDRNSPLHF
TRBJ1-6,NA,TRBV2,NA,TGTGCCAGCAAGGGAACAACCTCACCCCTCCACTTT,CASKGTTSPLHF
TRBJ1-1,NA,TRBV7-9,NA,TGTGCCAGCAGCCAAGTAGGGACCGGGCCTGAAGCTTTCTTT,CASSQVGTGPEAFF
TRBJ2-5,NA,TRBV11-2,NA,TGTGCCAGCAGCTTAGCTGGGCGTGGGAAAGATGGCCAGTACTTC,CASSLAGRGKDGQYF
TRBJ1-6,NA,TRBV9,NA,TGTGCCAGCAGCGTGGGGGGGCCAACCTATAATTCACCCCTCCACTTT,CASSVGGPTYNSPLHF
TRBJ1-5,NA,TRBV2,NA,TGTGCCAGCAGTGCCCAGGGTAGGAGTCAGCCCCAGCATTTT,CASSAQGRSQPQHF
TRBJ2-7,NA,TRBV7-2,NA,TGTGCCAGCAGATTGATTGGGGAGCAGTGCTTC,CASRLIGEQCF
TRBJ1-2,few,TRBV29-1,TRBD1,TGCAGCGTAACAGGGGGCCCTGTCTATGGCTACACCTTC,CSVTGGPVYGYTF
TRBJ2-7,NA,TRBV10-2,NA,TGCGCCAGCAGTCCATGGACAGCGGGGTCCTACGAGCAGTACTTC,CASSPWTAGSYEQYF
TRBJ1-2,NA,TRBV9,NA,TGTGCCAGCAGCTCCAGACAGAATTCTAACTATGGCTACACCTTC,CASSSRQNSNYGYTF
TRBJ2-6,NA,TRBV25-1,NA,TGTGCCAGCGTTGCTCTACAGGATACTGGGGCCAACGTCCTGACTTTC,CASVALQDTGANVLTF
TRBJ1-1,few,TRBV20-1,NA,TGCAGTGCGGGGCGGGACTTAGGGACTGAAGCTTTCTTT,CSAGRDLGTEAFF
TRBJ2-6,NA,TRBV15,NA,TGTGCCACCAGCGGACACGGACTTGCGGGGGCCAACGTCCTGACTTTC,CATSGHGLAGANVLTF
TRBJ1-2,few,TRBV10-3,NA,TGTGCCACCCACTCGAGACCCTATGGCTACACCTTC,CATHSRPYGYTF
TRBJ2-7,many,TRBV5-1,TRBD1,TGCGCCAGCAGCCTGGGACAGCCTACCTACGAGCAGTACTTC,CASSLGQPTYEQYF
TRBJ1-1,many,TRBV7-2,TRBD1,TGTGCCAGCAGCTTAGAGGGACAGGAGAACACTGAAGCTTTCTTT,CASSLEGQENTEAFF
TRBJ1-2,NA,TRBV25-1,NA,TGTGCCAGCAGTGTTATTCCGGCGAGCTCGGGCTATGGCTACACCTTC,CASSVIPASSGYGYTF
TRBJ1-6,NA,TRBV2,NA,TGTGCCAGCAAATATCCGGGCGGATTCTATAATTCACCCCTCCACTTT,CASKYPGGFYNSPLHF
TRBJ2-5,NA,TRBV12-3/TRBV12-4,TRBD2,TGTGCCAGCAGTTCCGGAGCGGGGGAAAGGGAGACCCAGTACTTC,CASSSGAGERETQYF
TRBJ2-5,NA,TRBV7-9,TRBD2,TGTGCCAGCAGTTCGAACGAACCTGGGACTAGCGGGCGTCGGGAGACCCAGTACTTC,CASSSNEPGTSGRRETQYF